The 14 T cell receptor beta chains below all came from one sample that was sequenced in a study of human T cells and chemical hapten exposure. Total RNA was isolated from whole blood that had not been fractionated. Via MiXCR, TCRdb re-called the 5' RACE reads, giving one row per CDR3 protein. The sample has tens of thousands of distinct CDR3 sequences, more than 7% seen once; the top ten hold 2% to 2.5%. The receptors were gathered from a male donor in good health.

This clonotype was counted ten times or more. The chain uses TRBV7-2 and TRBJ2-1, with 10 bases that match TRBD2. V was clipped by 1 base and J by 8 bases; unmatched bases: 5. This CDR3 has 15 amino acids. The germline V gene encodes CDR1 SGHTA and CDR2 FQGNSA. The CDR3 protein is CASSLGAGGVDEQFF. For the CDR3, the DNA is TGTGCCAGCAGCTTAGGAGCGGGGGGGGTCGATGAGCAGTTCTTC.

This clonotype came up a few times. V is TRBV19 and J is TRBJ2-3; 9 nucleotides agree with TRBD2. The V gene end was trimmed by 7 bases and the J gene end by 0 bases; junction bases not matched to a gene: 14. Germline V CDR1 and CDR2: LNHDA, SQIVND (reference sequence). The CDR3 loop spans 18 amino acids. The CDR3 DNA reads TGTGCCAGTAATGGCGGGGGGGCCTGGAGTGCTAGCACAGATACGCAGTATTTT. This translates into CASNGGGAWSASTDTQYF.

A word on this clonotype: Since a much larger clone is just one base distant, this may be a read error. Without the conserved terminal phenylalanine or tryptophan, this CDR3 likely stems from a read error. The chain recombines TRBV20-1 with TRBJ2-1; 8 nucleotides agree with TRBD2. This CDR3 comprises 14 residues. The J segment lost 8 bases and the V segment lost 3 bases, leaving 9 bases of the junction unmatched. Germline V gives CDR1 DFQATT, CDR2 SNEGSKA (reference sequence). The CDR3 nucleotides are TGCAGTGCTAGTTCCAGCGGGAGTGGAGATGAGCAGTTCCTC. It translates to CSASSSGSGDEQFL.

The chain's CDR3 is CASSSRTRQLTNEKLFF. CDR3 sequence (DNA): TGTGCCAGCAGCTCCAGGACGAGACAGCTAACTAATGAAAAACTGTTTTTT. This chain uses TRBV7-6 with TRBJ1-4; a weak D match, TRBD1 (5 bases). V gave up 4 bases and J gave up 1 base, with 16 bases separating them. Germline assignment: CDR1 SGHVS and CDR2 FNYEAQ. This CDR3 is 17 amino acids long.

The chain joins TRBV12-3 or TRBV12-4 to TRBJ2-3; TRBD2 matches at 11 bases. Germline trimming cut 1 base from V and 4 bases from J; bases unmatched to any gene: 1. The length of the CDR3 is 15 residues. CDR3 protein: CASSLELAGADTQYF. The DNA for the CDR3 is TGTGCCAGCAGTTTAGAACTAGCGGGGGCAGATACGCAGTATTTT.

This clonotype was observed a few times. The rearrangement joins TRBV12-3 or TRBV12-4 to TRBJ1-1, with 11 bases lining up with TRBD1. Trimming took 6 bases from V and 7 from J; bases not matched to a gene: 10. The CDR3 contains 15 residues. The CDR3 loop reads CASSLRTGGKDEAFF. The CDR3 DNA reads as TGTGCCAGCAGCCTGAGGACAGGGGGCAAGGATGAAGCTTTCTTT.

Only a few counts were recorded for this clonotype. This sequence joins TRBV20-1 and TRBJ1-5; 9 bases line up with TRBD1. This CDR3 has 15 amino acids. The V segment lost 3 bases and the J segment 5 bases; nucleotides outside the gene matches: 8. The germline gives CDR1 DFQATT, CDR2 SNEGSKA (reference sequence). The CDR3 region is CSARLQGAHYQPQHF. CDR3 bases: TGCAGTGCTAGGTTACAGGGGGCGCACTATCAGCCCCAGCATTTT.

This chain uses TRBV5-6 with TRBJ2-3; D is uncertain. The V gene's germline CDR1 is SGHDT and CDR2 YYEEEE. Between the trimmed V and J ends, which lost 0 bases and 2 bases, there was a span of 4 bases. The CDR3 totals 13 residues. CDR3 DNA: TGTGCCAGCAGCTTGGACCACACAGATACGCAGTATTTT. This encodes CASSLDHTDTQYF.

This clonotype has more than one count but fewer than ten. This chain uses TRBV7-9 with TRBJ2-1; 12 nucleotides line up with TRBD2. The germline V gene encodes CDR1 SEHNR and CDR2 FQNEAQ (reference sequence). The CDR3 contains 20 residues. With 2 bases clipped from V and 4 bases from J, the junction kept 15 bases outside the gene matches. The CDR3 loop reads CASSLHRTKSSGRAYNEQFF. Written as DNA, the CDR3 is TGTGCCAGCAGCTTACACCGAACTAAATCTAGCGGGAGGGCTTACAATGAGCAGTTCTTC.

At least ten counts were recorded for this clonotype. The gene calls are TRBV6-5 and TRBJ2-5; D is unresolved. This CDR3 region has 16 residues. Germline CDR1 is MNHEY and CDR2 is SVGAGI. V dropped 3 bases and J dropped 5 bases, with 19 bases sitting between them. This CDR3 is CASSYNLGRLDETQYF. The CDR3, as DNA: TGTGCCAGCAGTTATAATCTCGGTCGGCTAGACGAGACCCAGTACTTC.

Many counts were recorded for this clonotype. The chain couples TRBV12-3 or TRBV12-4 to TRBJ2-4, with no clear D. V dropped 1 base and J dropped 5 bases, with 3 bases sitting between them. The CDR3 is 12 amino acids. DNA of the CDR3: TGTGCCAGCAGTTTAGGGGAAAACATTCAGTACTTC. Protein product: CASSLGENIQYF.

This clonotype was observed a few times. The chain employs TRBV12-3 or TRBV12-4 and TRBJ1-1, with 8 bases aligning to TRBD1. The junction had 7 bases not matched to a gene; V was cut back by 5 bases and J by 5 bases. The CDR3 covers 14 residues. CDR3 bases: TGTGCCAGCAGTCCCCGGACAGGGCGAACTGAAGCTTTCTTT. Amino acid sequence: CASSPRTGRTEAFF.

This clonotype was seen more than once but under ten times. The chain is built from TRBV20-1 and TRBJ1-6; tentatively, D is TRBD1 (6 bases). Per the germline V gene, CDR1 is DFQATT and CDR2 is SNEGSKA (reference sequence). Trimming took 3 bases from V and 7 from J, leaving 16 bases between them. This CDR3 is 15 amino acids long. The CDR3 nucleotides are TGCAGTGCTAGGATAACAACAGGGAAGAATTCACCCCTCCACTTT. Translated: CSARITTGKNSPLHF.

Only a few counts were recorded for this clonotype. V usage is TRBV6-1 and J usage is TRBJ1-1, with D possibly TRBD1 on 6 matching bases. The CDR3 covers 14 residues. The V and J ends lost 1 base and 5 bases respectively, with 11 bases between them. Germline CDR1 reads MNHNS; CDR2 reads SASEGT. CDR3 DNA sequence: TGTGCCAGCAGTGAAGATACAGGGTCAACTGAAGCTTTCTTT. Protein product: CASSEDTGSTEAFF.